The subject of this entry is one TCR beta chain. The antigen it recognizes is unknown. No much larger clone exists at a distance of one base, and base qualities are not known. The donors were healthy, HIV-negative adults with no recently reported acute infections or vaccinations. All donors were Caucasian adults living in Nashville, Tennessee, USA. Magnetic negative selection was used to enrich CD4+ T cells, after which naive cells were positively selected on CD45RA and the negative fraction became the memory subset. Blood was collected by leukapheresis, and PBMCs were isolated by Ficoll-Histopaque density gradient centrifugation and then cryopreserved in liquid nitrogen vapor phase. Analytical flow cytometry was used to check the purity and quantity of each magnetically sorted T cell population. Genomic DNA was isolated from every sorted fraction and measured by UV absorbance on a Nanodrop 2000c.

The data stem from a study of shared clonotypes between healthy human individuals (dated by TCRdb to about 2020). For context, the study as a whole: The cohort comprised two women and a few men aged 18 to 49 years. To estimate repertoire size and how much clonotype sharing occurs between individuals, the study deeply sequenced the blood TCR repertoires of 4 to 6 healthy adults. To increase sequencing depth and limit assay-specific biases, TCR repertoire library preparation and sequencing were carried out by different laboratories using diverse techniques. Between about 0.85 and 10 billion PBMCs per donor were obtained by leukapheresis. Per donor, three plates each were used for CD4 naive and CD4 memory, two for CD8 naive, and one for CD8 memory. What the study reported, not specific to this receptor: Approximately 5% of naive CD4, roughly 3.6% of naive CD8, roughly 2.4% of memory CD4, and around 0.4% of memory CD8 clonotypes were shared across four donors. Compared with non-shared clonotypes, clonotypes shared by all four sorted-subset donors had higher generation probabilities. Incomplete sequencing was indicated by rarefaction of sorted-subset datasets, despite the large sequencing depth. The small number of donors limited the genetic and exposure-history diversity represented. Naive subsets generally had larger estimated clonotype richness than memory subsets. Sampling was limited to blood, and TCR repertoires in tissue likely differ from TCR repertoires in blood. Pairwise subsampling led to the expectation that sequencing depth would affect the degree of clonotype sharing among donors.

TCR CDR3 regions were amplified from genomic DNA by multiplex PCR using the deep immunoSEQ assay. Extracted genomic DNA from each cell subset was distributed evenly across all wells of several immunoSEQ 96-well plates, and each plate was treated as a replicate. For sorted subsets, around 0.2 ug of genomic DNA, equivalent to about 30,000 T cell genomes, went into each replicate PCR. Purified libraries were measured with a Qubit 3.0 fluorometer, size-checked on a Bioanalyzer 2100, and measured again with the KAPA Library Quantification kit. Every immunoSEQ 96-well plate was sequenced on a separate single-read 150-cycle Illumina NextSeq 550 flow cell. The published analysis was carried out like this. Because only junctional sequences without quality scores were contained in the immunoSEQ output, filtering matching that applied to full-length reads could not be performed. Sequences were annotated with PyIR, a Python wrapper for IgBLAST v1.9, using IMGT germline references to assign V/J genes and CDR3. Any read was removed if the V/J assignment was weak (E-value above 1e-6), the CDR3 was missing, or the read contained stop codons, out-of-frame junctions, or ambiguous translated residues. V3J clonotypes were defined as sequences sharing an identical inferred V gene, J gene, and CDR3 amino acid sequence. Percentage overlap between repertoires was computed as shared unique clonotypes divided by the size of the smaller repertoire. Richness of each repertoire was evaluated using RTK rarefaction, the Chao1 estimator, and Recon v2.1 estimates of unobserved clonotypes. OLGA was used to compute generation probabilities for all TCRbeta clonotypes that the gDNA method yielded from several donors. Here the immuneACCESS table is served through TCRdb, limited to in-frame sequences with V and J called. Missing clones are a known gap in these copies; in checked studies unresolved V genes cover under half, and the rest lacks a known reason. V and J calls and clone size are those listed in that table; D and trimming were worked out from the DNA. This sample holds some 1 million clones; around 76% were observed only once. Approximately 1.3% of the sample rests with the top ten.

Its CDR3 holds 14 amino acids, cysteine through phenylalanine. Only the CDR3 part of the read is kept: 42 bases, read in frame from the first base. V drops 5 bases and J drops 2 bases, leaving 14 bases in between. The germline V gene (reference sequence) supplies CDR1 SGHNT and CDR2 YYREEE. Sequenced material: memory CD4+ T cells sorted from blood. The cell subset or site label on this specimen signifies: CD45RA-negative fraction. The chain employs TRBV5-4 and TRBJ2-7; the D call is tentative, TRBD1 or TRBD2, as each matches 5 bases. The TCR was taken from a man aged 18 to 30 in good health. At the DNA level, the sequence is TGTGCCAGCAGTCCGGGACCGACTACCTACGAGCAGTACTTC. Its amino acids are CASSPGPTTYEQYF.